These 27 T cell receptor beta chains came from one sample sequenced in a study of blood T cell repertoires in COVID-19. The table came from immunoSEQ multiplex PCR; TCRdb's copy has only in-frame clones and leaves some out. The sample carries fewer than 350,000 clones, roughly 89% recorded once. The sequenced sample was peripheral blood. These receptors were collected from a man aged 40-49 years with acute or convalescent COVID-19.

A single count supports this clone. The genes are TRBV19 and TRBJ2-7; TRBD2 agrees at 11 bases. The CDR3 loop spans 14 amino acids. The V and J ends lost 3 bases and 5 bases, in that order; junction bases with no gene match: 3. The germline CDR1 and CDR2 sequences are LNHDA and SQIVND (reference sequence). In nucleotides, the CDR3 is TGTGCCAGTAGTATGGGACTAGCGGAGAACGAGCAGTACTTC. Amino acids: CASSMGLAENEQYF.

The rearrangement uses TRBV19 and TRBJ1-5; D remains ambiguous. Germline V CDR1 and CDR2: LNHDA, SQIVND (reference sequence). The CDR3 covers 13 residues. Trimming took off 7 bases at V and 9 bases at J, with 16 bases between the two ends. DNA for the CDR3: TGTGCCAGTACCACGACTCGTGGTGGGCCCCAGCATTTT. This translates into CASTTTRGGPQHF.

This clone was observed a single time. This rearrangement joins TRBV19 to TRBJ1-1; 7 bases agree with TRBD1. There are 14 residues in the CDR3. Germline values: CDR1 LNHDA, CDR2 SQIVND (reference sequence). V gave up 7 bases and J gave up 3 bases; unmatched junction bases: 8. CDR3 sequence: CASTLDRAHTEAFF. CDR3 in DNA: TGTGCCAGTACTTTAGACAGGGCGCACACTGAAGCTTTCTTT.

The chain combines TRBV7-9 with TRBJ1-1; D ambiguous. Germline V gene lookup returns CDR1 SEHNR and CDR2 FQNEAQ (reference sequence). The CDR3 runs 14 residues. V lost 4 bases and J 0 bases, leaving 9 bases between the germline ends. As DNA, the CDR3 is TGTGCCAGCAGCTCGGGATCAATGAACACTGAAGCTTTCTTT. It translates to CASSSGSMNTEAFF. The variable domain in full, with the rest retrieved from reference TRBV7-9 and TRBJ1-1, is DTGVSQNPRHKITKRGQNVTFRCDPISEHNRLYWYRQTLGQGPEFLTYFQNEAQLEKSRLLSDRFSAERPKGSFSTLEIQRTEQGDSAMYLCASSSGSMNTEAFFGQGTRLTVV.

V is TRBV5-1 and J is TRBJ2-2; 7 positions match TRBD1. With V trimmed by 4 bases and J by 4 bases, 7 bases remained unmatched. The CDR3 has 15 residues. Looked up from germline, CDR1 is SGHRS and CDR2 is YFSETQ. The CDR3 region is CASSRRTGRTGELFF. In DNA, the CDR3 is TGCGCCAGCAGCCGGCGGACAGGACGCACCGGGGAGCTGTTTTTT.

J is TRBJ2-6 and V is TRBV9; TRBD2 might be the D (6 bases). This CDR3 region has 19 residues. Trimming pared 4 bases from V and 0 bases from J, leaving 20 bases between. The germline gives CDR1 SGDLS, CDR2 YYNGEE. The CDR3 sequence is CASSPTSRTQNSGANVLTF. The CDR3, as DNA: TGTGCCAGCAGCCCTACTAGCCGGACACAGAACTCTGGGGCCAACGTCCTGACTTTC.

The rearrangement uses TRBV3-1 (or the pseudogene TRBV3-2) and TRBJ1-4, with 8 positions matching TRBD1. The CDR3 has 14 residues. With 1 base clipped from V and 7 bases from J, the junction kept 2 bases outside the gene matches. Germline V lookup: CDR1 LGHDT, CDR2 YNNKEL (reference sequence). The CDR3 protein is CASSQGQGSEKLFF. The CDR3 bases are TGTGCCAGCAGCCAAGGACAGGGGAGTGAAAAACTGTTTTTT.

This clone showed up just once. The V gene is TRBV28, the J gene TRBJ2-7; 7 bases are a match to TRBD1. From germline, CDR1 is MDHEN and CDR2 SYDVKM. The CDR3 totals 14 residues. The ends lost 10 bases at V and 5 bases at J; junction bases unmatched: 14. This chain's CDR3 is CATTVTRQGNEQYF. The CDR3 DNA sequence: TGTGCCACCACCGTTACTCGACAGGGTAACGAGCAGTACTTC. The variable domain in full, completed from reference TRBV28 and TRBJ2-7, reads DVKVTQSSRYLVKRTGEKVFLECVQDMDHENMFWYRQDPGLGLRLIYFSYDVKMKEKGDIPEGYSVSREKKERFSLILESASTNQTSMYLCATTVTRQGNEQYFGPGTRLTVT.

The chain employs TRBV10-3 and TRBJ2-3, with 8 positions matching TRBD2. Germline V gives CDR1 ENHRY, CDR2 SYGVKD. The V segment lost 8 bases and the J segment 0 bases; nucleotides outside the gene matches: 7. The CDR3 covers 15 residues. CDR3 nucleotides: TGTGCCATCGCCTCACTAGCGGTGAGCACAGATACGCAGTATTTT. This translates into CAIASLAVSTDTQYF.

The CDR3, as DNA: TGTGCCAGCAGCCCTCGGGGGGGATGGGGAACCGGGGAGCTGTTTTTT. It yields the protein CASSPRGGWGTGELFF. V is TRBV7-2 and J is TRBJ2-2; 8 positions match TRBD2. This CDR3 contains 16 residues. V shed 5 bases, J shed 5 bases, and the junction held 10 bases outside the gene matches. Looked up from germline, CDR1 is SGHTA and CDR2 is FQGNSA.

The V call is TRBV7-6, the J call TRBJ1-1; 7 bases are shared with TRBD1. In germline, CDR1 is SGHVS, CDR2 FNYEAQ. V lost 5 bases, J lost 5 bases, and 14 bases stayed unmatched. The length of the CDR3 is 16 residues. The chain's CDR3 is CASSEHVEGARTEAFF. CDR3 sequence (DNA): TGTGCCAGCAGCGAACATGTGGAGGGGGCACGAACTGAAGCTTTCTTT.

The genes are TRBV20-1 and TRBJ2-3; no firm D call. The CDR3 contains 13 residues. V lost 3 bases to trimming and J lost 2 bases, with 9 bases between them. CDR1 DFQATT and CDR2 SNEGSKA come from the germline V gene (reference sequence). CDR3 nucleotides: TGCAGTGCTAGTCGTCTTAACACAGATACGCAGTATTTT. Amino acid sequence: CSASRLNTDTQYF.

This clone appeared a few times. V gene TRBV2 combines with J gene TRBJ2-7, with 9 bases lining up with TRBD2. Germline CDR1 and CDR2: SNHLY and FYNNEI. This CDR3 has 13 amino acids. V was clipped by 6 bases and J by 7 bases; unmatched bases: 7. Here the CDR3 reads CASRRLAAREQYF. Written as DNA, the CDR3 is TGTGCCAGCAGAAGACTAGCGGCCCGGGAGCAGTACTTC.

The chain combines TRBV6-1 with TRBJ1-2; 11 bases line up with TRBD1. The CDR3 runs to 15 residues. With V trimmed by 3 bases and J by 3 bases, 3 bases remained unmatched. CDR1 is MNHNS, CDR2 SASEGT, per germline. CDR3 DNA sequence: TGTGCCAGCAGTGATGAGGGACAGGGGGACTATGGCTACACCTTC. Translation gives CASSDEGQGDYGYTF.

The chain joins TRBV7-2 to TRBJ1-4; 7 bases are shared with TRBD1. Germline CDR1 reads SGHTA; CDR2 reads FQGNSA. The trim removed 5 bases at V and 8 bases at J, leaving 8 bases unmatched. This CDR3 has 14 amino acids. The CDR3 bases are TGTGCCAGCAGCCTGAGACAGGGTAGCGAAAAACTGTTTTTT. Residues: CASSLRQGSEKLFF.

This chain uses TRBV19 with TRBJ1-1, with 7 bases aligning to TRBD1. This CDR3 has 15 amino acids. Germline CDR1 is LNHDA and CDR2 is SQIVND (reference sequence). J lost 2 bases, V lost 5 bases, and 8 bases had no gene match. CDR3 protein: CASSFTGTANTEAFF. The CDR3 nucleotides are TGTGCCAGTAGTTTTACGGGGACAGCAAACACTGAAGCTTTCTTT.

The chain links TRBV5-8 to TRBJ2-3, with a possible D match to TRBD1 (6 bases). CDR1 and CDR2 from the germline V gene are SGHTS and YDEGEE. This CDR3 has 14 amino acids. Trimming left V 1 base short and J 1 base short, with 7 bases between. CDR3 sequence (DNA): TGTGCCAGCAGCTTGCACAGGGGCACAGATACGCAGTATTTT. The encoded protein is CASSLHRGTDTQYF.

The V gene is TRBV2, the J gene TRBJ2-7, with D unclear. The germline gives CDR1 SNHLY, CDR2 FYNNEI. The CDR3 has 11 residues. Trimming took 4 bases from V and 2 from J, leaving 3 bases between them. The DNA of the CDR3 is TGTGCCAGCAGTGTAACCTACGAGCAGTACTTC. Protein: CASSVTYEQYF.

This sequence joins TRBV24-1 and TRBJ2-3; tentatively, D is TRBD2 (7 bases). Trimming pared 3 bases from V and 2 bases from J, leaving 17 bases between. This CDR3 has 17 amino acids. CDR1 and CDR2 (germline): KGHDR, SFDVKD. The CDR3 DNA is TGTGCCACCAGTGATCCCACCGGCGGGGGCTTCACAGATACGCAGTATTTT. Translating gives CATSDPTGGGFTDTQYF.

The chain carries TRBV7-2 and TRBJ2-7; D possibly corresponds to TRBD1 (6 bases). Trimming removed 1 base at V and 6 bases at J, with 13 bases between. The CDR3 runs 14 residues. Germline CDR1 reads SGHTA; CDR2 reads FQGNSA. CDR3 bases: TGTGCCAGCAGCTTAGAGTCAGGGGTGGTCGAGCAGTACTTC. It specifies CASSLESGVVEQYF.

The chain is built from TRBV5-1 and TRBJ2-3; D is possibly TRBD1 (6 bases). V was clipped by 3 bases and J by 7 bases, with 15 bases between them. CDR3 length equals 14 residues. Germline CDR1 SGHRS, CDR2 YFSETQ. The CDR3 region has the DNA TGCGCCAGCAGCTATGGACAGTTCAAGAATACGCAGTATTTT. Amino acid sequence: CASSYGQFKNTQYF.

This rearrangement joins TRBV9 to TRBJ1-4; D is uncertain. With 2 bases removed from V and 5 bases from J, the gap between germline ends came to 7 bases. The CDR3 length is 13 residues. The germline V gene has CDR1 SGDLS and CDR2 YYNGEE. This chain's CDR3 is CASSVGSNEKLFF. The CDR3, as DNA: TGTGCCAGCAGCGTGGGCAGCAATGAAAAACTGTTTTTT.

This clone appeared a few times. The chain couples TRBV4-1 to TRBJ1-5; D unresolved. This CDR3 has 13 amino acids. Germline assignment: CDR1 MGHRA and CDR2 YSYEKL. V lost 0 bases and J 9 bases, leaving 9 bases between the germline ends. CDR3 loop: CASSQEWSRPQHF. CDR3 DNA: TGCGCCAGCAGCCAAGAGTGGAGCCGGCCCCAGCATTTT.

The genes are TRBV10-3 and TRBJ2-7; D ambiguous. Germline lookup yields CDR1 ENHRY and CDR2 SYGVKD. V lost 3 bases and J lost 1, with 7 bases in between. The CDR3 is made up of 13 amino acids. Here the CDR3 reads CAISDSRSYEQYF. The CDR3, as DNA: TGTGCCATCAGTGACTCTCGGTCCTACGAGCAGTACTTC.

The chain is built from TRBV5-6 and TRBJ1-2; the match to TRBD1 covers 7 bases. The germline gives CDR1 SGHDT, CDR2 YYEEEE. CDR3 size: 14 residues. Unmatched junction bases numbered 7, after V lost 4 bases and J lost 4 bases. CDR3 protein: CASSPPGQIYGYTF. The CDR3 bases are TGTGCCAGCAGCCCCCCGGGACAGATCTATGGCTACACCTTC.

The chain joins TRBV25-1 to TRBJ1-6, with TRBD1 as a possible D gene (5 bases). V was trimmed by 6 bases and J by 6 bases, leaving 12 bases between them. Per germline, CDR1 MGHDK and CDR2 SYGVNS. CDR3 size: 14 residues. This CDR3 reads CASRVRQSNSPLHF. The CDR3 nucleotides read TGTGCCAGCAGGGTACGACAGAGTAATTCACCCCTCCACTTT.

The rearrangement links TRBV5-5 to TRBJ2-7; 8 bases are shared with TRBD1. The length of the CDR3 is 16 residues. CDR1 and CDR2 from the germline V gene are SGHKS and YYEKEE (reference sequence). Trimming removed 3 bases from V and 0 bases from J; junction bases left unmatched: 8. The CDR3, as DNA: TGTGCCAGCAGCTCCCGGGACAGGCAAGACTCCTACGAGCAGTACTTC. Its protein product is CASSSRDRQDSYEQYF.